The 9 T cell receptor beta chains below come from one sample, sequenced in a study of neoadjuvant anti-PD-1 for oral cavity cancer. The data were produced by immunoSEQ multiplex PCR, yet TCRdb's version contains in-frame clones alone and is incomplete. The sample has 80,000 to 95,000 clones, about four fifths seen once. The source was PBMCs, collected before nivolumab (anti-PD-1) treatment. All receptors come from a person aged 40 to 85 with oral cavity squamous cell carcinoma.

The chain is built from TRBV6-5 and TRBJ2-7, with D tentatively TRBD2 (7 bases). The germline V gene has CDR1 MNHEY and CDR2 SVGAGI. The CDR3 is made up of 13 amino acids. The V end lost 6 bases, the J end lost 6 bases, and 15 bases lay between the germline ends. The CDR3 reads CASRPGGGAEQYF. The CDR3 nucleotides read TGTGCCAGCAGACCAGGAGGGGGGGCCGAGCAGTACTTC.

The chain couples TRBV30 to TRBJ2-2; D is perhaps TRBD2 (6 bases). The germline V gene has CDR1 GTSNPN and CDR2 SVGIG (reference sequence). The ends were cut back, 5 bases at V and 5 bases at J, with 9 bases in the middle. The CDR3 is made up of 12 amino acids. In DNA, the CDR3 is TGTGCCTGGGGCGGGGCTACCGGGGAGCTGTTTTTT. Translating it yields CAWGGATGELFF.

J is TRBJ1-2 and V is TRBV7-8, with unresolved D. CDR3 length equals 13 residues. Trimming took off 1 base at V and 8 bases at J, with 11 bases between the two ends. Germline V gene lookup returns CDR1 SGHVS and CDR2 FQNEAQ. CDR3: CASSLEAISGYTF. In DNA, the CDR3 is TGTGCCAGCAGCTTAGAGGCGATATCCGGCTACACCTTC.

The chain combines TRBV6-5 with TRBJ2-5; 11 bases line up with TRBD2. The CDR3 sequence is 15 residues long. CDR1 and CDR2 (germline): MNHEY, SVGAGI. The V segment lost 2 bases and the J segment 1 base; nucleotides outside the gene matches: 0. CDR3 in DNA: TGTGCCAGCAGTTACGGACTAGCGGGCCAAGAGACCCAGTACTTC. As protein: CASSYGLAGQETQYF.

The CDR3 sequence is CASSPRLLSYNEQFF. CDR3 coding DNA: TGTGCCAGCAGCCCGAGACTACTCTCCTACAATGAGCAGTTCTTC. The genes are TRBV4-2 and TRBJ2-1, with a tentative D call TRBD2 (5 bases). Germline V gene sequence: CDR1 LGHNA, CDR2 YNFKEQ. The CDR3 consists of 15 residues. V was pared by 4 bases and J by 0 bases, with 10 bases between.

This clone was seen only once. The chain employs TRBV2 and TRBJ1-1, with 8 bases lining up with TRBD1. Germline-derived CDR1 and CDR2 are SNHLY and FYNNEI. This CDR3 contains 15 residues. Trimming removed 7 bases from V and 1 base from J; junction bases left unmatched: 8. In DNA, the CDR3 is TGTGCCAGCATCAACCCCGGGACAGGGAACACTGAAGCTTTCTTT. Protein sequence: CASINPGTGNTEAFF.

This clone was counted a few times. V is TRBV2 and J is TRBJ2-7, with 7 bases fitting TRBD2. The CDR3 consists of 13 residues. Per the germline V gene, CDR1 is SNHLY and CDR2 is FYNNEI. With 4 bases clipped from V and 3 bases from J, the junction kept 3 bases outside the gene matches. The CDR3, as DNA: TGTGCCAGCAGTGTGGGGGGGGTCTACGAGCAGTACTTC. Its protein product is CASSVGGVYEQYF.

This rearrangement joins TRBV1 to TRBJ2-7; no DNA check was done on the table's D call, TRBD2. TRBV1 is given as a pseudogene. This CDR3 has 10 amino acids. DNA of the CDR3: TGCACCAGCAGCCTCCGCGAGCAGTACTTC. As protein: CTSSLREQYF.

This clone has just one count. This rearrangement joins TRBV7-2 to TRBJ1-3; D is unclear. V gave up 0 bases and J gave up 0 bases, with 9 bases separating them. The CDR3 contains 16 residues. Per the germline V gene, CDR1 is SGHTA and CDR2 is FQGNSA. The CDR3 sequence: CASSLAEAGSGNTIYF. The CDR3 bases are TGTGCCAGCAGCTTAGCGGAGGCAGGCTCTGGAAACACCATATATTTT. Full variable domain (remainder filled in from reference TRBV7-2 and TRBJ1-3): GAGVSQSPSNKVTEKGKDVELRCDPISGHTALYWYRQSLGQGLEFLIYFQGNSAPDKSGLPSDRFSAERTGGSVSTLTIQRTQQEDSAVYLCASSLAEAGSGNTIYFGEGSWLTVV.